This entry features one TCR beta chain sequence. What it binds is not known. Researchers report immunoSEQ v3.0 was run at survey level. Method: immunoSEQ multiplex PCR; TCRdb's copy keeps in-frame clones and lacks some. The table records around 13,000 clones, about 80% of them present only once. The CDR3 loop spans 13 amino acids. Germline assignment: CDR1 SGHTA and CDR2 FQGTGA. The trim removed 5 bases at V and 8 bases at J, leaving 6 bases unmatched. This specimen belongs to a study of long-term antiretroviral therapy in people with HIV. From each donor, at least one pre-ART PBMC sample and at least two post-ART PBMC samples were obtained. Overall study results and limits: At every time point, clones expanded before ART dominated the repertoire. Transplant donor controls retained higher diversity, though diversity increased after ART. Collection of the blood took place between about 2003 and 2017. The ART regimens in use then may have been less effective than current ones.

Sequenced material: unsorted PBMCs, taken 3.2 years before starting antiretroviral therapy. This sequence originates from a man aged 40-50 years with HIV. J is TRBJ2-1 and V is TRBV7-3; 7 bases align to TRBD2. This CDR3 is CASSPTSRDEQFF. CDR3 nucleotide sequence: TGTGCCAGCAGCCCGACTAGCAGGGATGAGCAGTTCTTC.